This T cell receptor beta chain originates from a study of blood T cell repertoires in COVID-19. Background on the study: There were acute and convalescent COVID-19 samples, and they came from the United States, Italy and Spain. T cells, B-cell-depleted T cells, or PBMCs provided the cDNA or gDNA that served as material.

Original data processing: Amplification from reference gene primers served as the basis for estimated nucleated cell counts. Only in-frame clones appear in the TCRdb table, and some are missing; sequencing was by immunoSEQ multiplex PCR. V, J and clone size derive from that table, while D and trimming were established from the DNA sequence. Found here are tens of thousands of clones, 85% to 90% of them singletons; the top ten hold around 8.1%. Trimming removed 4 bases from V and 0 bases from J, with 6 bases in between. The CDR3 runs to 13 residues. Germline lookup yields CDR1 SGHNT and CDR2 YENEEA. Specimen: peripheral blood. The V call is TRBV11-3, the J call TRBJ1-1; unclear D gene. The source of this sequence is a man in his thirties or forties with active or convalescent COVID-19. The CDR3 DNA reads TGTGCCAGCAGCTATAGTCTGAACACTGAAGCTTTCTTT. Translated, it gives CASSYSLNTEAFF. Drawing the rest from reference TRBV11-3 and TRBJ1-1, the complete variable domain is EAGVVQSPRYKIIEKKQPVAFWCNPISGHNTLYWYLQNLGQGPELLIRYENEEAVDDSQLPKDRFSAERLKGVDSTLKIQPAELGDSAVYLCASSYSLNTEAFFGQGTRLTVV.